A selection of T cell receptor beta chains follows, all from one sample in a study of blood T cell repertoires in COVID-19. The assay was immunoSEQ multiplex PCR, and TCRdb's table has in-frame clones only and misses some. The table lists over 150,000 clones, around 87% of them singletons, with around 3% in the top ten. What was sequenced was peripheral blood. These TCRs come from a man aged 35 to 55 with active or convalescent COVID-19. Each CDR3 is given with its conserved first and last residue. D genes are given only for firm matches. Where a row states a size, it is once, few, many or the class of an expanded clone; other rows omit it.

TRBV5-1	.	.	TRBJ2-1	CASSLGSSYNEQFF	TGCGCCAGCAGCTTAGGGAGCTCCTACAATGAGCAGTTCTTC
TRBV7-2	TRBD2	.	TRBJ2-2	CASSPPGLAMTGELFF	TGTGCCAGCAGCCCCCCGGGACTAGCGATGACCGGGGAGCTGTTTTTT
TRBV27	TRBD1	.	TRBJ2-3	CASSLRTGYTDTQYF	TGTGCCAGCAGTCTACGGACAGGGTACACAGATACGCAGTATTTT
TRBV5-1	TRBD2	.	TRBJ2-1	CASSSEPGLAGNNQFF	TGCGCCAGCAGCTCTGAACCGGGACTAGCGGGCAACAACCAGTTCTTC
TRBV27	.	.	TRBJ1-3	CASSLGGEGTGNTIYF	TGTGCCAGCAGTTTAGGGGGGGAAGGAACTGGAAACACCATATATTTT
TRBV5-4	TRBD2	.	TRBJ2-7	CASSTGRGNYEQYF	TGTGCCAGCAGCACCGGGCGGGGGAACTACGAGCAGTACTTC
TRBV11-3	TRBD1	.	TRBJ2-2	CASSQRQGAAGELFF	TGTGCCAGCAGCCAAAGACAGGGGGCTGCCGGGGAGCTGTTTTTT
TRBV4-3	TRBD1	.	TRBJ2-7	CASSRGTGEDSYEQYF	TGCGCCAGCAGCCGGGGGACAGGGGAGGATTCCTACGAGCAGTACTTC
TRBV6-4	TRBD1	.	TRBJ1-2	CASSDSTGGGYTF	TGTGCCAGCAGTGACTCGACAGGGGGTGGCTACACCTTC
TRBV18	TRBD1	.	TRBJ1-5	CASSDQGVYNQPQHF	TGTGCCAGCTCCGATCAGGGGGTATACAATCAGCCCCAGCATTTT
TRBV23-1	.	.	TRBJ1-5	CASTLPGNQPQHF	TGCGCCAGCACCCTGCCGGGGAATCAGCCCCAGCATTTT
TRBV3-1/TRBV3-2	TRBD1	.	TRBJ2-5	CASSPGQRETQYF	TGTGCCAGCAGCCCGGGACAGAGGGAGACCCAGTACTTC
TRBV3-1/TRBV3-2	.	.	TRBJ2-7	CASSQDWGPHIIQDEQYF	TGTGCCAGCAGCCAAGATTGGGGTCCACATATCATACAGGACGAGCAGTACTTC
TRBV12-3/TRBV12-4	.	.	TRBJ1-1	CASSLALGRSFF	TGTGCCAGCAGTTTAGCGTTGGGGAGATCTTTCTTT
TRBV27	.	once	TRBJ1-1	CASSLNPSAEAFF	TGTGCCAGCAGTTTAAACCCCAGCGCTGAAGCTTTCTTT
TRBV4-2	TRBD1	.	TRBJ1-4	CASSQLGQGNEKLFF	TGTGCCAGCAGCCAGCTGGGACAGGGCAATGAAAAACTGTTTTTT
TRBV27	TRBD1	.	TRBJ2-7	CASSLGTGGVSVEQYF	TGTGCCAGCAGCTTAGGCACAGGGGGCGTAAGCGTTGAGCAGTACTTC
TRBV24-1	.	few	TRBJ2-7	CATLGTPYEQYF	TGTGCCACCCTTGGGACTCCCTACGAGCAGTACTTC
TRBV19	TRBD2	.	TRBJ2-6	CASIGEGWLSGANVLTF	TGTGCCAGTATTGGGGAGGGGTGGCTGTCTGGGGCCAACGTCCTGACTTTC
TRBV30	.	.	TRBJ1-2	CAWSDNRSLKYGYTF	TGTGCCTGGAGTGATAACAGGAGCCTGAAGTATGGCTACACCTTC
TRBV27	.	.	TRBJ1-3	CASSLRGSGNTIYF	TGTGCCAGCAGTTTAAGGGGGAGTGGAAACACCATATATTTT
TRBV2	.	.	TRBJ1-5	CASSEQGGNQPQHF	TGTGCCAGCAGTGAACAGGGTGGCAATCAGCCCCAGCATTTT
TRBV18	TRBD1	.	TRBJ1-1	CASSREQGAVAFF	TGTGCCAGCTCACGTGAACAGGGGGCGGTAGCTTTCTTT
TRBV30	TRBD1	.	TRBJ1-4	CAWTLGTGGEKLFF	TGTGCCTGGACCCTTGGAACAGGGGGAGAAAAACTGTTTTTT
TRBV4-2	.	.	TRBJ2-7	CASSQGPAYEQYF	TGTGCCAGCAGCCAAGGCCCAGCCTACGAGCAGTACTTC
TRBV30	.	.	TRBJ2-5	CAWSRPGVETQYF	TGTGCCTGGAGCAGACCCGGGGTCGAGACCCAGTACTTC
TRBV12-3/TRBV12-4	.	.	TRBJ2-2	CASSWLGGELFF	TGTGCCAGCAGTTGGCTTGGCGGGGAGCTGTTTTTT
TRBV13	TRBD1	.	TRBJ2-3	CASQGQPISTDTQYF	TGTGCCAGCCAGGGACAGCCGATAAGCACAGATACGCAGTATTTT
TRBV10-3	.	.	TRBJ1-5	CAISRGDLNQPQHF	TGTGCCATCAGCCGCGGCGACCTCAATCAGCCCCAGCATTTT
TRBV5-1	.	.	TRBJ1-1	CASSFIIDGRGEAFF	TGCGCCAGCAGTTTCATTATTGACGGGCGGGGTGAAGCTTTCTTT
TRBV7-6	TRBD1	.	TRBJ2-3	CASSLAARGPILADTQYF	TGTGCCAGCAGCTTAGCGGCTAGGGGGCCTATTCTGGCAGATACGCAGTATTTT
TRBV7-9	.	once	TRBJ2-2	CASSLDQGGNTGELFF	TGTGCCAGCAGCTTAGATCAGGGAGGGAACACCGGGGAGCTGTTTTTT
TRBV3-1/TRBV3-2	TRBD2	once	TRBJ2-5	CASSQDAGGLETQYF	TGTGCCAGCAGCCAGGACGCGGGGGGGCTGGAGACCCAGTACTTC
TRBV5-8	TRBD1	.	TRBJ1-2	CASSPGTGGAGYTF	TGTGCCAGCAGCCCCGGGACAGGGGGCGCCGGCTACACCTTC
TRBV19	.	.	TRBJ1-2	CASSIDRRDGYTF	TGTGCCAGTAGTATAGACAGGAGGGATGGCTACACCTTC
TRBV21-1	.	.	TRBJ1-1	CASSEKEENTEAFF	TGTGCCAGCAGCGAAAAAGAGGAGAACACTGAAGCTTTCTTT